These T cell receptor beta chains were read from a single sample in a study of identical twins. Via MiXCR, TCRdb re-called the 5' RACE reads, giving one row per CDR3 protein. The table has about 520,000 distinct CDR3 sequences, 22% seen once. The sample also formed part of further work on T cells expressing NK-cell markers.

Sequenced material: CD4+ T cells sorted from blood. These receptors came from a woman aged 18-29 years in good health. CDR3s include the opening cysteine and the closing phenylalanine or tryptophan. Fields, in order: D gene, J gene, V gene, clone size, CDR3 protein, CDR3 DNA. A D gene is named only where the DNA matches it firmly. Clone sizes are given selectively: once, few, many, or a class where the clone is expanded.

-,TRBJ2-1,TRBV7-9,few,CASSLDSWEQFF,TGTGCCAGCAGCTTAGACTCGTGGGAGCAGTTCTTC
TRBD1,TRBJ2-7,TRBV3-1,-,CASRAGQGVGEQYF,TGTGCCAGCAGAGCTGGACAGGGCGTCGGGGAGCAGTACTTC
-,TRBJ2-3,TRBV28,few,CASSLGISTDTQYF,TGTGCCAGCAGTTTAGGGATTAGCACAGATACGCAGTATTTT
-,TRBJ2-3,TRBV5-6,many,CASSLPSTDTQYF,TGTGCCAGCTCACTACCTAGCACAGATACGCAGTATTTT
-,TRBJ2-2,TRBV7-2,-,CASSTGVEKTGELFF,TGTGCCAGCAGTACCGGGGTAGAGAAGACCGGGGAGCTGTTTTTT
TRBD2,TRBJ2-1,TRBV20-1,-,CSGTSGHNEQFF,TGCAGTGGGACTAGCGGGCACAATGAGCAGTTCTTC
-,TRBJ2-7,TRBV10-3,-,CAISEGQPYEQYF,TGTGCCATCAGTGAGGGGCAGCCCTACGAGCAGTACTTC
TRBD1,TRBJ2-7,TRBV12-3/TRBV12-4,-,CASRGTGTFPHEQYF,TGTGCCAGCAGGGGGACAGGGACTTTTCCCCACGAGCAGTACTTC
-,TRBJ2-7,TRBV10-2,-,CASSGGQTTYEQYF,TGCGCCAGCAGTGGCGGCCAGACGACTTACGAGCAGTACTTC
TRBD1,TRBJ2-2,TRBV20-1,-,CSASGTGKNTGELFF,TGCAGTGCTAGTGGGACAGGCAAGAACACCGGGGAGCTGTTTTTT
-,TRBJ1-1,TRBV12-3/TRBV12-4,few,CASSLWGRGTEAFF,TGTGCCAGCAGTTTATGGGGCAGGGGCACTGAAGCTTTCTTT
TRBD2,TRBJ2-1,TRBV11-2,-,CASSGKGTSGALSYNEQFF,TGTGCCAGCTCCGGAAAGGGGACTAGCGGGGCCTTATCCTACAATGAGCAGTTCTTC
TRBD2,TRBJ2-3,TRBV20-1,-,CSAPRTSGKDTQYF,TGCAGTGCCCCTAGGACTAGCGGGAAAGATACGCAGTATTTT
-,TRBJ2-3,TRBV12-3/TRBV12-4,-,CASRETSGTDTQYF,TGTGCCAGCAGGGAGACTAGTGGGACAGATACGCAGTATTTT
TRBD1,TRBJ2-7,TRBV20-1,-,CSVGGQATYEQYF,TGCAGTGTCGGGGGACAGGCGACCTACGAGCAGTACTTC
TRBD1,TRBJ2-7,TRBV7-8,many,CASSSGTGTYEQYF,TGTGCCAGCAGCTCGGGGACAGGGACCTACGAGCAGTACTTC
-,TRBJ2-7,TRBV10-3,many,CAIGPAFYEQYF,TGTGCCATCGGCCCGGCCTTCTACGAGCAGTACTTC
-,TRBJ2-5,TRBV10-3,-,CAINTGETQYF,TGTGCCATCAACACAGGGGAGACCCAGTACTTC
-,TRBJ2-3,TRBV7-9,-,CASSRLANLDTQYF,TGTGCCAGCAGCCGATTAGCTAATCTCGATACGCAGTATTTT
-,TRBJ2-5,TRBV7-2,few,CASSSSPETQYF,TGTGCCAGCAGCTCATCCCCAGAGACCCAGTACTTC
TRBD1,TRBJ1-5,TRBV6-1,few,CASSTRQGNQPQHF,TGTGCCAGCAGTACAAGACAGGGGAATCAGCCCCAGCATTTT
-,TRBJ1-2,TRBV3-1,many,CASSHFISMAGYTF,TGTGCCAGCAGCCATTTTATTTCTATGGCCGGCTACACCTTC
-,TRBJ1-6,TRBV9,-,CASSVGPETGSPLHF,TGTGCCAGCAGCGTAGGTCCGGAAACGGGGTCACCCCTCCACTTT
-,TRBJ2-3,TRBV29-1,many,CSVEPGTDTQYF,TGCAGCGTTGAACCGGGGACGGATACGCAGTATTTT
-,TRBJ1-2,TRBV20-1,-,CSARVEYKAGYTF,TGCAGTGCTAGAGTCGAATACAAGGCGGGCTACACCTTC
TRBD2,TRBJ2-2,TRBV6-1,few,CASRILAGPGELFF,TGTGCCAGCAGGATCTTAGCGGGACCCGGGGAGCTGTTTTTT
-,TRBJ2-5,TRBV5-1,few,CASSTGQETQYF,TGCGCCAGCAGTACCGGTCAAGAGACCCAGTACTTC
TRBD1,TRBJ1-5,TRBV7-8,few,CASSLGRDSSNQPQHF,TGTGCCAGCAGCTTAGGTAGGGACAGTAGCAATCAGCCCCAGCATTTT